This T cell receptor beta chain appears in the sequencing data of a study of T cells in Graves' hyperthyroidism and ophthalmopathy. Study-wide results and limits: The authors' 13 V-J model separated ophthalmopathy from stable hyperthyroidism.

Germline CDR1 SEHNR, CDR2 FQNEAQ (reference sequence). CDR3 length: 12 residues. Amplification of TCR beta CDR3 regions used RNA as the template. The TCR CDR3 was amplified in a first-round RT-PCR using the HTBI primer set. TCRdb reprocessed the multiplex PCR reads via MiXCR and lists one record per CDR3 protein. The sample records some 760,000 distinct CDR3 sequences, around 15% being singletons. Patients aged 18 to 65 had newly diagnosed hyperthyroidism of under 2 months' duration. Uncontrolled infection, other autoimmune disease, pregnancy or lactation disqualified patients from enrolment. On the basis of clinical symptoms, serum thyroxine and TRAb, thyroid ultrasound and orbital computed tomography, diagnoses were made. This clonotype was picked up one time. The target antigen is unknown. A read error is possible here, since a much larger clone lies one base away.

This chain links TRBV7-9 with TRBJ2-1, with no clear D. The J call may be faulty, since TRBJ2-7 better matches the DNA end. The source of this sequence is a young woman with Graves' hyperthyroidism. Material: blood. For the CDR3, the DNA is TGTGCCAGCAGCTTAGGTCACAATGAGCAGTACTTC. It codes for CASSLGHNEQYF.